This paragraph covers one T cell receptor (beta chain) sequence. This clonotype was seen a few times. No cognate antigen has been identified for it. The sample holds no much larger clone one base away, and base qualities are not on file. The method was multiplex PCR. Reads for this sample came from an Illumina HiSeq 4000. CDR3 regions were amplified by Arm-PCR with iRepertoire HTBI primers to construct TCR beta libraries. Before sequencing, the PCR products went through gel purification. On the study's bioinformatics: Across samples, around 58 TRBV and roughly 15 TRBJ segments were identified and used for gene usage analysis of CDR3 amino acid clonotypes. COPE and FqMerger were used to merge filtered high-quality paired reads into contigs. BLAST was used to align contigs to the IMGT TRBV, TRBD and TRBJ reference genes, and CDR3 was defined following IMGT. Any clonotype with a frequency above 0.1% was classified as a highly expanded clone. Shannon entropy served as the measure of repertoire diversity, while the Gini coefficient captured V-J evenness. A clonotype found in more than one individual was treated as public. TCRdb trimmed the raw reads at Q25, called clones with MiXCR and kept productive beta chains. One record per CDR3 amino acid sequence lists the most common genes and DNA. What appears here as the V and J calls and clone size reflects TCRdb's work, not the paper's. The sample data list approximately 360,000 distinct CDR3 sequences, and approximately 25% of these were observed just once. The ten most abundant clones make up 25% to 30% of the sample.

The data stem from a study of regulatory T cells in long-lasting Graves disease (dated by TCRdb to the early 2020s). Broadly, across the study: To count as having persistent Graves' disease, a patient had to have received antithyroid drug treatment for over 5 years with TSH receptor autoantibodies remaining persistently positive. This study used TCR sequencing and RNA sequencing of peripheral blood to compare persistent Graves' disease patients against newly diagnosed Graves' disease patients. A total of some 35 samples underwent TCR sequencing: around 13 from persistent and roughly 20 from newly diagnosed Graves' disease patients. The study was conducted in China and was registered as a clinical trial. Persistent Graves' disease patients in the clinical cohort had taken antithyroid drugs for roughly ten years on average. Points the paper makes about the study in general: Persistent disease showed preferential use of TRBV28, TRBJ1-2 and TRBJ2-5, whereas newly diagnosed disease favored TRBV20-1 and TRBJ2-1. Peripheral blood alone was examined, since thyroid tissue, which constituted the primary lesion, could not be accessed. Compared with newly diagnosed patients, patients with persistent Graves' disease had lower TCR Shannon entropy and fewer highly expanded clones, which suggests clonal expansion. Sequencing and analysis were limited to the TCR beta chain. A larger number of public clonotypes was shared among persistent patients (around 2,700) than among newly diagnosed patients (around 870). The authors acknowledged the small sample size as a limitation that may reduce accuracy.

The germline V gene (reference sequence) sets CDR1 to DFQATT and CDR2 to SNEGSKA. The CDR3 spans 11 residues, from the cysteine through the phenylalanine. Of the read, only the CDR3 DNA is kept; its 33 bases are in frame from base 1. V has 6 bases trimmed and J has 9 bases trimmed; junction bases matching no gene number 6. The time point label for this specimen denotes: persistent/refractory GD, antithyroid drugs over 5 years with positive TRAb. RNA was extracted from PBMCs in TRIzol for both TCR sequencing and RNA sequencing. The diagnosis of Graves' disease was made according to American Thyroid Association guidelines. Recruitment of patients was carried out at an endocrinology department in Xi'an, China. Each patient gave about 10 milliliters of peripheral blood, collected in an EDTA anticoagulant tube. Ficoll Paque Plus density gradient separation was used to isolate PBMCs, and no further T cell sorting was done. An Agilent 2100 Bioanalyzer and agarose gel were used to assess RNA quality, and a NanoDrop 2000 was used to measure RNA concentration.

The material was peripheral blood mononuclear cells (PBMCs), obtained when the disease was refractory, from a patient treated with antithyroid drugs. This TCR came from a middle-aged woman with Graves disease. Donor details come from another sample of the same person, matched by shared clones. The rearrangement joined TRBV20-1 to TRBJ1-1; 8 junctional bases match TRBD1. The CDR3 corresponds to CSAAGRGQAFF. Read as DNA, the sequence is TGCAGTGCGGCTGGCAGGGGGCAAGCTTTCTTT.